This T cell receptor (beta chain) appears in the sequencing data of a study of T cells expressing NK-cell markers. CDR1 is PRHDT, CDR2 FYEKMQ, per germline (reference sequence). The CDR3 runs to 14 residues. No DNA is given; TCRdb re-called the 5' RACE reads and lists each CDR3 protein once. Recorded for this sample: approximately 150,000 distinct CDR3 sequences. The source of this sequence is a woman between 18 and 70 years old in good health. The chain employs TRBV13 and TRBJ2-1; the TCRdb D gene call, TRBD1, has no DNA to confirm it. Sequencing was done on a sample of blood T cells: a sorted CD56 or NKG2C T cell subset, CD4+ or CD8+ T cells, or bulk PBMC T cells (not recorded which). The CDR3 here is CASSDIPETGVGFF.